The T cell receptor beta chain described here comes from a study of PD-1 blockade in classical Hodgkin lymphoma (dated by TCRdb to 2018 to 2020). Some background on the complete study: Nivolumab dosing was 3 mg/kg intravenously every 2 weeks, continuing until either disease progression or unacceptable toxicity. To define a peripheral blood immune signature of response to PD-1 blockade in classical Hodgkin lymphoma, the study combined TCR beta sequencing with CyTOF. What the research found in general, with its limitations: Trial patients with a complete response had baseline diversity similar to that of newly diagnosed patients, while partial responders and progressors had significantly lower diversity. Patients starting nivolumab less than 1 year after ASCT had lower diversity and were excluded from later analyses to avoid confounding by immune reconstitution. By C4D1, a significant rise was seen in CD4+ TCR diversity but not in CD8+ TCR diversity (p=0.0027 vs p=0.16), and the rise was most apparent among complete responders (p=0.02). The study was limited to a single clinical trial cohort, and causes of repertoire differences, possibly disease activity or prior therapy, remained undefined. Newly diagnosed patients were reported to have lower baseline TCR diversity than healthy donors, and relapsed/refractory patients were reported to have lower baseline TCR diversity still.

The Qiagen DNeasy kit was used to extract genomic DNA from unsorted PBMCs and from the negatively selected CD4+ and CD8+ fractions. TCR beta CDR3 regions were subjected to amplification by immunoSEQ multiplex PCR with primers that anneal to V and J segments. A synthetic immune receptor repertoire was used to minimize amplification bias, and remaining bias was computationally removed after sequencing. On the authors' methods: Repertoire diversity was quantified as the Shannon entropy index using custom Python scripts. Unsorted, CD4+ and CD8+ repertoires were analyzed separately, except for combined analyses in which CD4+ and CD8+ sequences were merged in silico. Clonal expansion was defined as a frequency increase of at least 2-fold after treatment compared with C1D1, and clones undetected at baseline were assigned a pseudocount of 0.5. Clones with 0 or 1 copy at C1D1 were classified as singleton clones, and clones with 2 or more copies were classified as non-singleton clones. Clones expanded in unsorted samples were labelled as CD4+, CD8+ or unknown by matching protein sequences in sorted samples from the same patient. Wilcoxon tests on paired samples were used to test diversity changes from C1D1 to C4D1. TCRdb took over this immuneACCESS table, retaining in-frame rearrangements with V and J assigned. Such tables are incomplete; in checked studies, under half of the missing clones stem from an unresolved V gene, and the remainder is unexplained. That table supplies the V and J calls and clone size; D and trimming were determined from the DNA. This sample comprises roughly 4,500 clones, 63% of them detected only once. The ten most abundant clones make up about two fifths of the sample.

The meaning of the sample's time point label: cycle 1 day 1 (C1D1), immediately before nivolumab initiation. Relapse after autologous stem cell transplantation had occurred in all trial patients, and cohorts A, B and C were distinguished by prior brentuximab vedotin exposure. The trial cohort comprised about 60 patients with relapsed/refractory classical Hodgkin lymphoma whose best overall responses were complete response, partial response or progressive disease. Single-agent nivolumab was administered to trial patients in the multi-cohort phase II CheckMate 205 trial. An independent review committee assessed best overall response by applying the 2007 International Working Group response criteria. Trial PBMCs were obtained immediately prior to nivolumab initiation (C1D1) and on therapy at cycle 2 day 1 and cycle 4 day 1. Peripheral blood was collected in 8 mL Vacutainer Cell Preparation Tubes, from which PBMCs were isolated by centrifugation and then cryopreserved.

Inclusive of the bounding cysteine and phenylalanine, the CDR3 is 13 residues long. Solely the CDR3 DNA is kept, with 39 bases framed from the first base. A distance of 11 bases separates the germline ends of V and J, which lose 2 bases and 7 bases respectively. The germline V gene supplies CDR1 MGHDK and CDR2 SYGVNS. In the case of this clone: The target of this receptor is not known. No much larger clone is present one base from it, and per-base qualities are unavailable.

The sample in question was peripheral blood mononuclear cells (PBMCs), obtained at baseline. The rearrangement joined TRBV25-1 to TRBJ1-1; a tentative D match to TRBD1 spans 5 bases. The source of this sequence is a human donor with classical Hodgkin lymphoma. The nucleotide sequence reads as follows: TGTGCCAGCAGTGAAGGGGGACCAGTTGAAGCTTTCTTT. This yields the protein CASSEGGPVEAFF.